This TCR beta chain was obtained from a study of cytomegalovirus exposure and HLA in healthy donors. In the study overall: HLA-typed donors were the source of about 85 million unique TCRs held in an early data release.

A remark on this clone: Its antigen is unknown.

V gave up 2 bases and J gave up 5 bases, with 14 bases separating them. CDR1 MGHRA and CDR2 YSYEKL come from the germline V gene. There are 15 residues in the CDR3. The primer mix had 60 Vbeta and 13 Jbeta primers. Original processing notes: An analysis that came later counted around 80 million unique TCR beta chains, around 10 million shared. TCRdb's copy holds only in-frame clones and misses some; the assay was immunoSEQ multiplex PCR. The V and J calls and the clone size are those of that table, but D and trimming were determined from the DNA. The sample has about 260,000 clones; roughly 81% are singletons. Study conclusions and caveats: Highest at DRB1 and lowest at HLA-C, TCR association rates differed among HLA loci in a later analysis. Another analysis was done later, and it associated roughly 15,000 TCR beta sequences with HLA alleles at 0.05 false discovery rate.

The rearrangement links TRBV4-1 to TRBJ2-3; possible D gene TRBD2, 6 bases. The material sequenced was PBMCs. The TCR originated in a woman aged 40-49 years in good health and CMV-seropositive. CDR3: CASSQIASEIDTQYF. In nucleotides, the CDR3 is TGCGCCAGCAGCCAAATCGCTAGCGAGATAGATACGCAGTATTTT.